Below, 3 T cell receptor beta chains from the same sample are listed, as sequenced in a study of T-cell memory formation after mild COVID-19. TCRdb independently ran MiXCR on the 5' RACE reads; one entry per CDR3 protein. Here the sample spans 470,000 or so distinct CDR3 sequences, roughly 20% being singletons. The sequencing input was PBMCs or a T cell subset sorted from them (not recorded which). These receptors were collected from an adult woman who had mild COVID-19 (a few samples of this study predate the infection). Cell type and time point are not known.

This clonotype was detected ten times or more. This chain joins TRBV18 and TRBJ2-3; 8 bases fit TRBD1. The CDR3 spans 16 residues. Trimming removed 0 bases from V and 2 bases from J; junction bases left unmatched: 4. Germline assignment: CDR1 KGHSH and CDR2 LQKENI. The DNA of the CDR3 is TGTGCCAGCTCACCACCCGACAGGGGATTCACAGATACGCAGTATTTT. This encodes CASSPPDRGFTDTQYF.

The chain joins TRBV20-1 to TRBJ2-3; perhaps D is TRBD1 or TRBD2 (6 bases each). Per the germline V gene, CDR1 is DFQATT and CDR2 is SNEGSKA (reference sequence). The V end was cut by 6 bases, the J end by 6 bases, with 16 bases between. CDR3 length: 13 amino acids. CDR3 loop: CSAPLGGGDTQYF. The DNA for the CDR3 is TGCAGTGCCCCCTTGGGGGGCGGGGATACGCAGTATTTT.

This clonotype was observed a few times. The chain is built from TRBV4-3 and TRBJ2-7; a possible D gene is TRBD2 (6 bases). Between the trimmed V and J ends, which lost 2 bases and 5 bases, there was a span of 13 bases. CDR3 length: 14 residues. Germline V lookup: CDR1 LGHNA, CDR2 YSLEER. The DNA for the CDR3 is TGCGCCAGCAGCCAATACGGGGGTAACGACGAGCAGTACTTC. Translation: CASSQYGGNDEQYF.